This T cell receptor (beta chain) was sequenced for a study of blood T cell repertoires in COVID-19. Study background: T cells, B-cell-depleted T cells, or PBMCs provided the cDNA or gDNA that served as material.

In regard to this clone: The junction does not match germline at one end; this may be a read error.

Germline assignment: CDR1 MDHEN and CDR2 SYDVKM. There are 11 residues in the CDR3. Generated by immunoSEQ multiplex PCR, the TCRdb table keeps only in-frame clones and is missing some. Altogether about 320,000 clones are present, 88% being singletons, with the ten largest covering about 5%. This TCR was recovered from a man between 25 and 39 years old who had recovered from COVID-19. Sequencing used PBMCs or T cells enriched from blood (not recorded which). V and J are TRBV28 and TRBJ1-6; D is unclear. The CDR3 reads CAAAVDSALHF. CDR3 bases: TGTGCCGCCGCCGTCGATTCAGCCCTCCACTTT.